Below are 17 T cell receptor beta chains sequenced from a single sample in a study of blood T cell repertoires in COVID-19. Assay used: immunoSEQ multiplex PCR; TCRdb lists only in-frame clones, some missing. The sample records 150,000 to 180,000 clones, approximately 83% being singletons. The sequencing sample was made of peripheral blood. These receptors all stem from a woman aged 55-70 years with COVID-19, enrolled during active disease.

The CDR3 coding sequence is TGTGCCAGCAGCCCTGGGACAGCAACTAATGAAAAACTGTTTTTT. The encoded protein is CASSPGTATNEKLFF. The chain carries TRBV7-8 and TRBJ1-4; 7 nucleotides agree with TRBD1. The CDR3 loop spans 15 amino acids. Germline-derived CDR1 and CDR2 are SGHVS and FQNEAQ. The V segment lost 5 bases and the J segment 0 bases; nucleotides outside the gene matches: 3.

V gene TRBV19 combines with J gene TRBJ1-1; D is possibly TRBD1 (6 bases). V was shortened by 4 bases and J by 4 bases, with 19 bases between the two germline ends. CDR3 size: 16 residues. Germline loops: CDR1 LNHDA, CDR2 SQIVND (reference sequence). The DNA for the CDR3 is TGTGCCAGTAGTACCGGTAGACAGGTTTACGGCACTGAAGCTTTCTTT. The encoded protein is CASSTGRQVYGTEAFF.

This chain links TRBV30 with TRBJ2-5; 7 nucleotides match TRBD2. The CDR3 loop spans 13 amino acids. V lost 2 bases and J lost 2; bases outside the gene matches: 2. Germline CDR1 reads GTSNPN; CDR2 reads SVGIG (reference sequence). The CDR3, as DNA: TGTGCCTGGAGTATGGGACTACAAGAGACCCAGTACTTC. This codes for CAWSMGLQETQYF.

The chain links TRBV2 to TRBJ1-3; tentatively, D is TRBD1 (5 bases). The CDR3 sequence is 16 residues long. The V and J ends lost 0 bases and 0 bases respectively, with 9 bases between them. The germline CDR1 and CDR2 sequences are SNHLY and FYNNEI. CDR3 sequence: CASSEAGGISGNTIYF. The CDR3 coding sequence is TGTGCCAGCAGTGAAGCGGGGGGGATCTCTGGAAACACCATATATTTT.

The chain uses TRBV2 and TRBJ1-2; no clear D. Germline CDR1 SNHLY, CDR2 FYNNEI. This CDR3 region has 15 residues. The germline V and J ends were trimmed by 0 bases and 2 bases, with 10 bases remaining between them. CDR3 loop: CASSEATPQNYGYTF. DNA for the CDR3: TGTGCCAGCAGTGAAGCAACCCCACAGAACTATGGCTACACCTTC.

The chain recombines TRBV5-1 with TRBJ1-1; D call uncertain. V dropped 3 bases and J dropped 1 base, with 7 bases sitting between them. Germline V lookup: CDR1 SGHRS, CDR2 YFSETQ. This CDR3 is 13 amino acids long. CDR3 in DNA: TGCGCCAGCAGCTGGGGAGGGAACACTGAAGCTTTCTTT. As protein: CASSWGGNTEAFF.

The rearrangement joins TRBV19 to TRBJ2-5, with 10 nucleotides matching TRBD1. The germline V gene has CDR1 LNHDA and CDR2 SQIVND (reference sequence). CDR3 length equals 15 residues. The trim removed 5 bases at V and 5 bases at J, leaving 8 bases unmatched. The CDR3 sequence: CASSSWTGGEETQYF. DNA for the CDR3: TGTGCCAGTAGTTCATGGACAGGGGGTGAGGAGACCCAGTACTTC.

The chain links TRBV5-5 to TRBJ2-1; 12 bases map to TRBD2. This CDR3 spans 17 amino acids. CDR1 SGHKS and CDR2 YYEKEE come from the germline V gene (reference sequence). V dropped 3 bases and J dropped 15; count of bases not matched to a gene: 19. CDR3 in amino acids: CASSWNVQGLAGARWFF. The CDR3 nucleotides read TGTGCCAGCAGCTGGAACGTACAGGGACTAGCGGGCGCCCGGTGGTTCTTC.

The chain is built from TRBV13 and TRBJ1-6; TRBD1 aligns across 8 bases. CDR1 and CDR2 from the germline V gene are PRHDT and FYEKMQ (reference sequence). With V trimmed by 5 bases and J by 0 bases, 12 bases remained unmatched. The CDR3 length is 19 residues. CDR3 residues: CASSRQGRGISSYNSPLHF. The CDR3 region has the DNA TGTGCCAGCAGCAGACAGGGGAGGGGTATAAGCTCCTATAATTCACCCCTCCACTTT.

The CDR3 reads CASSVGLAGAVGELFF. In nucleotides, the CDR3 is TGTGCCAGCAGCGTAGGACTAGCGGGAGCGGTCGGGGAGCTGTTTTTT. This rearrangement joins TRBV9 to TRBJ2-2, with TRBD2 matching 12 bases. Germline trimming cut 0 bases from V and 7 bases from J; bases unmatched to any gene: 4. The CDR3 is 16 amino acids. Germline V lookup: CDR1 SGDLS, CDR2 YYNGEE.

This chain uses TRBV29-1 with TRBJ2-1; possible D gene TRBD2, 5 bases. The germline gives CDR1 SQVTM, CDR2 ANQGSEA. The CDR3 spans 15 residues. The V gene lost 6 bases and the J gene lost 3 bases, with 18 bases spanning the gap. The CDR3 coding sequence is TGCAGCGTCGGGGTTGGGGAGTCAGGCTACAATGAGCAGTTCTTC. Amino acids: CSVGVGESGYNEQFF.

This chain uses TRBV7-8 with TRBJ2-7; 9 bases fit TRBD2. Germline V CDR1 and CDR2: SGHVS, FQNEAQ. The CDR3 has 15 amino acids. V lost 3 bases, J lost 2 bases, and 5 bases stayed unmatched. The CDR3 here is CASSFSGRSAYEQYF. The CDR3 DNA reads TGTGCCAGCAGCTTTAGCGGGAGAAGTGCCTACGAGCAGTACTTC.

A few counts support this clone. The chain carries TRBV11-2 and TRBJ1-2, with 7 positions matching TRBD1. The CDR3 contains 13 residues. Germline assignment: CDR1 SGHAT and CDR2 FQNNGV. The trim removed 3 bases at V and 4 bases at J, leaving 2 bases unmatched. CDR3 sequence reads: CASSLQGGYGYTF. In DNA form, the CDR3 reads TGTGCCAGCAGCTTGCAGGGGGGCTATGGCTACACCTTC.

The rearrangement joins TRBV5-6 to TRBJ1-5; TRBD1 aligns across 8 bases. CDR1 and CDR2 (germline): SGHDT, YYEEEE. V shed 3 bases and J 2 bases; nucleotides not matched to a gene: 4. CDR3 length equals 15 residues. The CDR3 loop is CASSYRGVGNQPQHF. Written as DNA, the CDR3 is TGTGCCAGCAGCTACAGGGGGGTCGGCAATCAGCCCCAGCATTTT. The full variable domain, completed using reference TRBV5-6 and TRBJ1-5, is DAGVTQSPTHLIKTRGQQVTLRCSPKSGHDTVSWYQQALGQGPQFIFQYYEEEERQRGNFPDRFSGHQFPNYSSELNVNALLLGDSALYLCASSYRGVGNQPQHFGDGTRLSIL.

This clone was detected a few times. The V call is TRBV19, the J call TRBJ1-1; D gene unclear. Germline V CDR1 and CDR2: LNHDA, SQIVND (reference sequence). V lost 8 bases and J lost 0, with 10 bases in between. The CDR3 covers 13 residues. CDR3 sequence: CASGLHMNTEAFF. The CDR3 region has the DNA TGTGCCAGTGGACTCCACATGAACACTGAAGCTTTCTTT. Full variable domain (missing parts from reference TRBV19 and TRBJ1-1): DGGITQSPKYLFRKEGQNVTLSCEQNLNHDAMYWYRQDPGQGLRLIYYSQIVNDFQKGDIAEGYSVSREKKESFPLTVTSAQKNPTAFYLCASGLHMNTEAFFGQGTRLTVV.

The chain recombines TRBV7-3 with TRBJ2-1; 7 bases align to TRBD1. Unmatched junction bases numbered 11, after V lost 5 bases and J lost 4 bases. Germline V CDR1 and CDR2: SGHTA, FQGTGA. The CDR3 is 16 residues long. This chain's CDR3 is CASSPADRARYNEQFF. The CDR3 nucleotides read TGTGCCAGCAGCCCCGCCGACAGGGCCAGATACAATGAGCAGTTCTTC.

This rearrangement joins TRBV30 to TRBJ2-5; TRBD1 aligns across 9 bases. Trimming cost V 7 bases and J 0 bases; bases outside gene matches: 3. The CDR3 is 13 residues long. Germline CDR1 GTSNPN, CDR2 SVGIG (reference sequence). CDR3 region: CASTGGDQETQYF. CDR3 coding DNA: TGTGCCTCCACAGGGGGCGACCAAGAGACCCAGTACTTC.